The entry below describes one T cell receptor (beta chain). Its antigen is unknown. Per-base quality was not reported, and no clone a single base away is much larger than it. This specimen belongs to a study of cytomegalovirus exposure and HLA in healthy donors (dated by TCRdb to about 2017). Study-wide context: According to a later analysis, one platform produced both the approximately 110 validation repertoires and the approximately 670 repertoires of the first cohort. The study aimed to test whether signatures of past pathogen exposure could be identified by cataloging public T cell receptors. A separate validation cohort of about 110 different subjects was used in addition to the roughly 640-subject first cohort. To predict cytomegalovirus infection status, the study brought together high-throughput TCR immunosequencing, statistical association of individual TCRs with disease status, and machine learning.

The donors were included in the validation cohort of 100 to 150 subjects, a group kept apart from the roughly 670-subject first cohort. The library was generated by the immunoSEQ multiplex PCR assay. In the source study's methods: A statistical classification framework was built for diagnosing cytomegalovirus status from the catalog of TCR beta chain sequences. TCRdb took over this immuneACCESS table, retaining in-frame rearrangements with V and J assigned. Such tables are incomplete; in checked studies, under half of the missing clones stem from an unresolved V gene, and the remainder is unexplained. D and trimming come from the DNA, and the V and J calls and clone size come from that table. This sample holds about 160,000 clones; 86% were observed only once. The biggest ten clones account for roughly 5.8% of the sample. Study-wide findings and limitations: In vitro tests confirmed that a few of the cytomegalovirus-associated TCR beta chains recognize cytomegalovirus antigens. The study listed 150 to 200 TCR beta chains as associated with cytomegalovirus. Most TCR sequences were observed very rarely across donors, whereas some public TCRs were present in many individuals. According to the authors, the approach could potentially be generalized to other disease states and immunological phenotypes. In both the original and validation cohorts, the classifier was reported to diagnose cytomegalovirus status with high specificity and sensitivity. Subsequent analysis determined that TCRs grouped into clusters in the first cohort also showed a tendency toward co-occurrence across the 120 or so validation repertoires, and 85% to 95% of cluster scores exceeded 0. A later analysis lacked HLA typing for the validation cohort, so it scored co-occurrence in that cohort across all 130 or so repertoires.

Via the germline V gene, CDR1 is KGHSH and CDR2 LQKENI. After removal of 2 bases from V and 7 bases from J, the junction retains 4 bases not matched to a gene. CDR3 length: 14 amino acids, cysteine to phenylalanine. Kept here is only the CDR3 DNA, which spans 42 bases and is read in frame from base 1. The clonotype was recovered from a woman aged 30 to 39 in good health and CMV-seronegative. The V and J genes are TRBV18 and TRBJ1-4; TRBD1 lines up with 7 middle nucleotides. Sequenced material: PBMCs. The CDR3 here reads CASSPTGAGEKLFF. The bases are TGTGCCAGCTCACCAACAGGGGCCGGTGAAAAACTGTTTTTT. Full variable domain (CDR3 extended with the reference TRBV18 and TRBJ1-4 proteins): NAGVMQNPRHLVRRRGQEARLRCSPMKGHSHVYWYRQLPEEGLKFMVYLQKENIIDESGMPKERFSAEFPKEGPSILRIQQVVRGDSAAYFCASSPTGAGEKLFFGSGTQLSVL.